This T cell receptor beta chain derives from a study of blood T cells in healthy people across ages. Study overall: Template switching captured about one barcoded beta molecule per two T cells.

The study, taken as a whole, reports: Naive T cell percentage by flow cytometry tracked strongly with beta diversity.

The CDR3 is 13 amino acids. CDR1 is MNHNY and CDR2 is SVGAGI in the germline V gene (reference sequence). Trimming removed 7 bases at V and 5 bases at J, with 14 bases between. Notes on this clonotype: What it recognizes is unknown.

Then a second PCR, running about 7 to 11 cycles, was carried out with a sample-barcoded 5' primer and a J-beta primer mix. Via MiXCR, TCRdb re-called the 5' RACE reads, giving one row per CDR3 protein. Among more than 700,000 distinct CDR3 sequences listed, 46% were seen once. Each donor gave 9.5 to 10 milliliters of peripheral blood. At least 5.5 micrograms of total RNA were extracted per sample. This TCR was recovered from an elderly man in good health. The gene calls are TRBV6-6 and TRBJ2-5, with D possibly being TRBD2 (6 bases). The sequenced sample consisted of blood. The CDR3 bases are TGTGCCAGCATTTGGGAGGTAGGGGAGACCCAGTACTTC. Amino acids: CASIWEVGETQYF.